Listed below are T cell receptor beta chains from one sample, sequenced in a study of stem cell transplantation in POMP-related autoinflammatory disease. TCRdb's copy holds only in-frame clones and misses some; the assay was immunoSEQ multiplex PCR. The profile shows 9,500 to 10,000 clones, 70% to 80% of them singletons. Sample: CD4+ T cells from PBMCs, taken after stem cell transplantation. Receptors originate from a human patient with POMP-related autoinflammation and immune dysregulation (PRAID). Some T cells may arise from the graft donor. The CDR3 runs from the conserved cysteine through the conserved F or W. The D gene is left open where the match is weak. Expanded clones are given a class, and other clones once, few, many or no size at all.

V	D	size	J	CDR3	DNA
TRBV12-3/TRBV12-4	NA	NA	TRBJ1-1	CASRTGLEAFF	TGTGCCAGCAGAACAGGGTTGGAAGCTTTCTTT
TRBV19	NA	medium-sized	TRBJ1-5	CASSIGGVRNQPQHF	TGTGCCAGTAGTATCGGGGGGGTACGCAATCAGCCCCAGCATTTT
TRBV7-2	NA	NA	TRBJ2-3	CASSRVTDTQYF	TGTGCCAGCAGCCGAGTTACAGATACGCAGTATTTT
TRBV6-5	NA	NA	TRBJ2-1	CASSFGSEFF	TGTGCCAGCAGTTTTGGTTCCGAGTTCTTC
TRBV6-5	TRBD1	NA	TRBJ2-7	CASKNPGGGEQYF	TGTGCCAGCAAAAATCCAGGGGGTGGCGAGCAGTACTTC
TRBV19	NA	once	TRBJ2-5	CASSRRSQETQYF	TGTGCCAGTAGCCGGCGGAGTCAAGAGACCCAGTACTTC
TRBV30	TRBD1	NA	TRBJ1-1	CATLPGQGWGTEAFF	TGTGCCACCCTCCCGGGACAGGGATGGGGCACTGAAGCTTTCTTT
TRBV2	NA	NA	TRBJ1-2	CASSVTAGYGYTF	TGTGCCAGCAGTGTTACGGCAGGGTATGGCTACACCTTC
TRBV10-3	NA	NA	TRBJ2-3	CAIRLQGTDTQYF	TGTGCCATCAGGCTACAGGGCACAGATACGCAGTATTTT
TRBV19	NA	NA	TRBJ1-5	CASSITASRVGNQPQHF	TGTGCCAGTAGTATAACCGCTTCCAGGGTGGGTAATCAGCCCCAGCATTTT
TRBV6-2/TRBV6-3	NA	few	TRBJ1-1	CASSSAGFQTEAFF	TGTGCCAGCAGTTCGGCGGGGTTCCAAACTGAAGCTTTCTTT
TRBV6-5	TRBD2	NA	TRBJ2-7	CASSYSIAGVYEQYF	TGTGCCAGCAGTTACTCGATAGCGGGAGTGTACGAGCAGTACTTC
TRBV5-1	NA	NA	TRBJ1-1	CASSIQGGRTEAFF	TGCGCCAGCAGCATACAGGGAGGTAGGACTGAAGCTTTCTTT
TRBV3-1/TRBV3-2	NA	NA	TRBJ1-5	CASSQEAGSGQPQHF	TGTGCCAGCAGCCAAGAAGCAGGTTCTGGGCAGCCCCAGCATTTT
TRBV24-1	NA	once	TRBJ2-1	CATSDLGTSIKNEQFF	TGTGCCACCAGTGATTTAGGAACTAGCATAAAGAATGAGCAGTTCTTC
TRBV30	TRBD1	NA	TRBJ1-3	CAWSQGQYGNTIYF	TGTGCCTGGAGTCAGGGACAGTATGGAAACACCATATATTTT
TRBV7-9	NA	NA	TRBJ2-2	CASSLLGRELFF	TGTGCCAGCAGCTTATTAGGAAGGGAGCTGTTTTTT
TRBV6-5	TRBD1	few	TRBJ1-6	CASRGTGRTPLHF	TGTGCCAGCAGAGGGACAGGGAGGACACCCCTCCACTTT
TRBV24-1	TRBD1	NA	TRBJ2-5	CATSDIQGNQETQYF	TGTGCCACCAGTGATATACAGGGGAACCAAGAGACCCAGTACTTC
TRBV4-1	NA	NA	TRBJ2-1	CASSQDGRAWDEQFF	TGCGCCAGCAGCCAAGACGGACGGGCTTGGGATGAGCAGTTCTTC
TRBV18	NA	NA	TRBJ2-7	CASSPPGWGNHEQYF	TGTGCCAGCTCACCACCGGGCTGGGGGAATCACGAGCAGTACTTC
TRBV18	NA	once	TRBJ2-5	CASSPRWGDQETQYF	TGTGCCAGCTCACCCCGTTGGGGAGATCAAGAGACCCAGTACTTC
TRBV6-1	TRBD1	NA	TRBJ1-2	CASSEQSLRDRQYGYTF	TGTGCCAGCAGTGAACAAAGTTTGAGGGACAGACAATATGGCTACACCTTC
TRBV30	TRBD1	NA	TRBJ1-5	CAWSVPDRGGSNQPQHF	TGTGCCTGGAGTGTACCGGACAGGGGTGGGAGCAATCAGCCCCAGCATTTT
TRBV24-1	NA	NA	TRBJ2-5	CATSDRGGSGGEGETQYF	TGTGCCACCAGTGACCGAGGGGGGAGCGGAGGGGAGGGAGAGACCCAGTACTTC
TRBV3-1/TRBV3-2	TRBD1	NA	TRBJ1-2	CASSHGDRGSYGYTF	TGTGCCAGCAGCCATGGGGACAGGGGAAGCTATGGCTACACCTTC
TRBV28	TRBD1	NA	TRBJ1-1	CASSSGQLNTEAFF	TGTGCCAGCAGTTCGGGACAGTTGAACACTGAAGCTTTCTTT
TRBV19	NA	NA	TRBJ1-5	CASRHADNSNQPQHF	TGTGCCAGTAGACACGCGGACAACAGCAATCAGCCCCAGCATTTT
TRBV2	TRBD1	NA	TRBJ2-1	CASSIRQGSYNEQFF	TGTGCCAGCAGTATCAGACAGGGCTCCTACAATGAGCAGTTCTTC
TRBV28	TRBD2	NA	TRBJ2-6	CASSLSWGGLAHSGANVLTF	TGTGCCAGCAGTTTATCTTGGGGGGGACTAGCGCACTCTGGGGCCAACGTCCTGACTTTC
TRBV21-1	NA	NA	TRBJ2-7	CASTPDRIHEQYF	TGTGCCAGCACCCCGGACAGGATCCACGAGCAGTACTTC
TRBV2	TRBD2	once	TRBJ2-3	CASRAGGTDTQYF	TGTGCCAGCAGGGCGGGAGGGACAGATACGCAGTATTTT
TRBV10-3	NA	once	TRBJ2-7	CAISESQASHEQYF	TGTGCCATCAGTGAGTCGCAGGCCTCCCACGAGCAGTACTTC
TRBV6-5	NA	NA	TRBJ2-7	CASSPDAGLYEQYF	TGTGCCAGCAGTCCGGACGCGGGTCTATACGAGCAGTACTTC
TRBV7-2	NA	NA	TRBJ2-5	CAARYGLQETQYF	TGTGCCGCCCGCTACGGTCTCCAAGAGACCCAGTACTTC
TRBV28	NA	few	TRBJ1-5	CASSFSRLGSGQPQHF	TGTGCCAGCAGTTTCTCCCGCTTGGGGTCTGGGCAGCCCCAGCATTTT
TRBV7-9	TRBD2	NA	TRBJ2-7	CASSRGTSGQNEQYF	TGTGCCAGCAGCCGTGGGACTAGCGGCCAGAACGAGCAGTACTTC
TRBV9	NA	NA	TRBJ2-3	CASSDPWDSTDTQYF	TGTGCCAGCAGCGACCCCTGGGATAGCACAGATACGCAGTATTTT
TRBV18	NA	NA	TRBJ2-1	CASRGLRVSYNEQFF	TGTGCCAGCCGAGGATTGAGGGTCTCCTACAATGAGCAGTTCTTC
TRBV3-1/TRBV3-2	NA	once	TRBJ1-5	CASSPRQDQPQHF	TGTGCCAGCAGCCCACGACAGGATCAGCCCCAGCATTTT
TRBV13	TRBD1	NA	TRBJ1-1	CASSSSRGPTEAFF	TGTGCCAGCAGCTCTAGCAGGGGGCCGACTGAAGCTTTCTTT
TRBV28	NA	NA	TRBJ1-1	CASSLQVSEAFF	TGTGCCAGCAGTTTACAAGTATCTGAAGCTTTCTTT
TRBV6-5	NA	once	TRBJ2-7	CASRRGGMNYEQYF	TGTGCCAGCCGACGTGGCGGGATGAACTACGAGCAGTACTTC
TRBV4-1	NA	NA	TRBJ2-2	CASSQGPVKKNTGELFF	TGCGCCAGCAGCCAAGGCCCCGTGAAGAAAAACACCGGGGAGCTGTTTTTT
TRBV10-3	NA	NA	TRBJ2-3	CAIRSMGTDTQYF	TGTGCCATCAGGAGTATGGGCACAGATACGCAGTATTTT
TRBV3-1/TRBV3-2	NA	NA	TRBJ2-2	CASSQEGGANTGELFF	TGTGCCAGCAGCCAAGAGGGAGGAGCGAACACCGGGGAGCTGTTTTTT
TRBV7-2	TRBD2	NA	TRBJ2-1	CASSAPGLAGYNEQFF	TGTGCCAGCAGCGCTCCGGGACTAGCGGGCTACAATGAGCAGTTCTTC
TRBV21-1	NA	NA	TRBJ2-2	CASSPWTGGDYNANTGELFF	TGTGCCAGCAGCCCATGGACAGGGGGCGACTACAACGCGAACACCGGGGAGCTGTTTTTT
TRBV4-1	NA	NA	TRBJ1-5	CASSQTFGEIVNQPQHF	TGCGCCAGCAGCCAAACGTTCGGGGAAATTGTCAATCAGCCCCAGCATTTT
TRBV5-4	NA	NA	TRBJ2-2	CASSSTAEGTGELFF	TGTGCCAGCAGCTCGACAGCAGAAGGTACCGGGGAGCTGTTTTTT
TRBV19	NA	NA	TRBJ2-5	CASSIQAQETQYF	TGTGCCAGTAGTATCCAGGCCCAAGAGACCCAGTACTTC
TRBV5-1	TRBD2	NA	TRBJ2-5	CASSPYGLAGRETQYF	TGCGCCAGCAGCCCCTACGGCTTAGCGGGCAGAGAGACCCAGTACTTC
TRBV5-6	NA	few	TRBJ2-1	CASSLHGRSYNEQFF	TGTGCCAGCAGCTTGCACGGCCGCTCCTACAATGAGCAGTTCTTC
TRBV12-3/TRBV12-4	NA	NA	TRBJ2-5	CASSFGSGETQYF	TGTGCCAGCAGTTTTGGGAGTGGGGAGACCCAGTACTTC
TRBV2	NA	NA	TRBJ2-3	CASRAGSDTQYF	TGTGCCAGCAGGGCCGGGTCAGATACGCAGTATTTT